A selection of T cell receptor beta chains follows, all from one sample in a study of T cell clonotyping in hematopoietic cell transplantation. The repertoire was sequenced with immunoSEQ multiplex PCR; TCRdb's copy has only in-frame clones and lacks some. The table lists 6,500 to 10,000 clones, about 70% of them singletons. The sequenced sample was peripheral blood mononuclear cells, obtained 100 days after allogeneic stem cell transplant. These receptors came from a male patient aged 60-70 years who had an allogeneic stem cell transplant from an unrelated donor, so the T cells may come from the graft donor. Some clones in this sample may be carry-over from other donors' samples. Each CDR3 is given with its conserved first and last residue.

v_gene	len	CDR3aa
TRBV7-2	14	CASTLRGGGQPQHF
TRBV25-1	18	CASSGRGLAGRSLYEQYF
TRBV20-1	11	CSAASGESQYF
TRBV27	16	CASSFSGAPAFYGYTF
TRBV30	15	CAWSLTGFLGYGYTF
TRBV27	14	CATKPRTDTGELFF
TRBV2	11	CASSEREKLFF
TRBV6-1	16	CASSEFEGQESYEQYF
TRBV5-1	17	CASSLNSQLGGNEKLFF
TRBV5-1	12	CASSLEWSEAFF
TRBV5-4	15	CASSLSGTFQETQYF
TRBV4-1	16	CASSQDLLAGRYEQYF
TRBV5-6	15	CASSLAGWDTGELFF
TRBV9	19	CASSVARNPLSLSGNTIYF
TRBV11-2	17	CASSLGAGTESNQPQHF
TRBV7-2	16	CASSYLLPRTTDTQYF
TRBV5-1	15	CASSLESDYGEKLFF
TRBV7-9	14	CASSLGVGNQPQHF
TRBV21-1	15	CASSKPRPSGSEQYF
TRBV7-3	15	CASSLSGMDNSPLHF